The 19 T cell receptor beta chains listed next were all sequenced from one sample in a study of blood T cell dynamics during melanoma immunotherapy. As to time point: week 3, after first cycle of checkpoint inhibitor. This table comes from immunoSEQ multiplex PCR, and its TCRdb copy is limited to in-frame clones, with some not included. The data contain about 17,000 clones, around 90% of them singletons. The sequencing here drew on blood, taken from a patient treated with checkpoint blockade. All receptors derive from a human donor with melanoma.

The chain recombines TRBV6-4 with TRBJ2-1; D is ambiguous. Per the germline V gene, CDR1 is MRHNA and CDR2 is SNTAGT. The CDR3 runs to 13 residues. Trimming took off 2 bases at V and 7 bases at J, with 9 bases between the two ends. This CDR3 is CASSDGDTNEQFF. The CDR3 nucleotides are TGTGCCAGCAGTGACGGAGACACTAATGAGCAGTTCTTC.

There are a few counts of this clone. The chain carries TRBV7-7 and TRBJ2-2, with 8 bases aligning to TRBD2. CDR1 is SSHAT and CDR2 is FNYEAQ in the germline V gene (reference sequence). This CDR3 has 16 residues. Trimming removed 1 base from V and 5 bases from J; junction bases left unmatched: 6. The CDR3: CASSLGGTRGTGELFF. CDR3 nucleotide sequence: TGTGCCAGCAGCTTAGGAGGGACTAGGGGGACCGGGGAGCTGTTTTTT.

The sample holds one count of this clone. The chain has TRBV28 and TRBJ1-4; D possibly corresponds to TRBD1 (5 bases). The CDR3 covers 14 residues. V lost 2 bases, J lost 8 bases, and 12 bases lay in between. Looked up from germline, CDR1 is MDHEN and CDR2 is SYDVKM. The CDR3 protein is CASSLAGGEEKLFF. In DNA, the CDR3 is TGTGCCAGCAGTTTAGCGGGAGGGGAAGAAAAACTGTTTTTT.

CDR3 coding DNA: TGTGCCAGCAGTTTATCGGGTTTTGGGCAGGGGGCCCCCGGGGAGCTGTTTTTT. Protein: CASSLSGFGQGAPGELFF. The chain employs TRBV27 and TRBJ2-2; 8 bases agree with TRBD1. Trimming took 0 bases from V and 6 from J; bases not matched to a gene: 12. Germline V gene lookup returns CDR1 MNHEY and CDR2 SMNVEV (reference sequence). The CDR3 is made up of 18 amino acids.

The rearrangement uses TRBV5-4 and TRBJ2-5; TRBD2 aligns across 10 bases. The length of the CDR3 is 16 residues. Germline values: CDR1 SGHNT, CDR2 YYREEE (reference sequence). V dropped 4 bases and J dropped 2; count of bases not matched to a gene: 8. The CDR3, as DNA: TGTGCCAGCAGCATTCGGACTAGCGGATCTCAAGAGACCCAGTACTTC. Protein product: CASSIRTSGSQETQYF.

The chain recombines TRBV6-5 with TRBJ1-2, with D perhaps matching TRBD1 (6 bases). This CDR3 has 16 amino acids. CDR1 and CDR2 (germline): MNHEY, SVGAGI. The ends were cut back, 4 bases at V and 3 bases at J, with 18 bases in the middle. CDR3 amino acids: CASSSPFRGEDYGYTF. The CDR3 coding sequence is TGTGCCAGCAGTTCACCGTTTAGGGGGGAGGACTATGGCTACACCTTC.

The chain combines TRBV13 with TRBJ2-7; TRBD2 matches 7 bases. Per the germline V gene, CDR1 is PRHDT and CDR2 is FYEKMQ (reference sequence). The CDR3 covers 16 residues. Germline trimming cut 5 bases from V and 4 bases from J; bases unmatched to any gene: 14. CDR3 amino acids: CASSPAGSRPDYEQYF. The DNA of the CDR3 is TGTGCCAGCAGCCCAGCGGGGAGCCGGCCCGATTACGAGCAGTACTTC.

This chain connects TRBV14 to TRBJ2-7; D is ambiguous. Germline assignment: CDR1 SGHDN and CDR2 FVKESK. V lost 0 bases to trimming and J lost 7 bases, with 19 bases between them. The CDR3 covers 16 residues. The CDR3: CASSQERPVPLSEQYF. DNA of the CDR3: TGTGCCAGCAGCCAAGAGAGGCCAGTCCCCCTTTCAGAGCAGTACTTC.

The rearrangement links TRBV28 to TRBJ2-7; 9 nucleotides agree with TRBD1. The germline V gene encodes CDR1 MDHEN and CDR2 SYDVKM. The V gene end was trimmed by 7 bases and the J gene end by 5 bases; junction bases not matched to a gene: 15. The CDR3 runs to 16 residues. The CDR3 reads CASIVPGTGGRDEQYF. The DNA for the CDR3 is TGTGCCAGCATAGTTCCCGGCACAGGGGGCCGGGACGAGCAGTACTTC.

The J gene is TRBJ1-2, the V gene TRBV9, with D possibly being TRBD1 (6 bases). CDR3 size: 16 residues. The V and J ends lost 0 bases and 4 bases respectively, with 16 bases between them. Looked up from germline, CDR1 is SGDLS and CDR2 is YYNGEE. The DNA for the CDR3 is TGTGCCAGCAGCGTAGGCGCAACAGGGAATGGCTATGGCTACACCTTC. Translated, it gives CASSVGATGNGYGYTF.

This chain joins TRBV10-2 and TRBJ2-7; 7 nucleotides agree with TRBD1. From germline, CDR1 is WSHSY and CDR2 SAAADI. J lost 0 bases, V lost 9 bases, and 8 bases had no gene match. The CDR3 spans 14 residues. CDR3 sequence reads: CASRTGTDSYEQYF. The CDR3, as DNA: TGCGCCAGTAGAACCGGGACAGACTCCTACGAGCAGTACTTC.

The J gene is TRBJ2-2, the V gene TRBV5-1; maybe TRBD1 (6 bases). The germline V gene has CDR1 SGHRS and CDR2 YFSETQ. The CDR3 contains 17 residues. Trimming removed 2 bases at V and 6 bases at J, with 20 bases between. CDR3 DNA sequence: TGCGCCAGCAGCTTTATTGGTCAGGGGCCGGTCCCCGGGGAGCTGTTTTTT. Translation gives CASSFIGQGPVPGELFF.

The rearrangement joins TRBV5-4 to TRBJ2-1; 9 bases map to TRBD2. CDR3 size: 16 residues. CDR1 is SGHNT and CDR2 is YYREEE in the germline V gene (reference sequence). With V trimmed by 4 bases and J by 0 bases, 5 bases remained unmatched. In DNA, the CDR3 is TGTGCCAGCAGCGATAATAGCGGGAGCTCCTACAATGAGCAGTTCTTC. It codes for CASSDNSGSSYNEQFF.

CDR3 region: CASSQGLAPYQSSYEQYF. The CDR3 DNA reads as TGTGCCAGCAGCCAGGGGCTAGCGCCATACCAGAGCTCCTACGAGCAGTACTTC. The J gene is TRBJ2-7, the V gene TRBV4-2; TRBD2 might be the D (6 bases). Germline V gene lookup returns CDR1 LGHNA and CDR2 YNFKEQ. This CDR3 comprises 18 residues. The V end lost 3 bases, the J end lost 0 bases, and 21 bases lay between the germline ends.

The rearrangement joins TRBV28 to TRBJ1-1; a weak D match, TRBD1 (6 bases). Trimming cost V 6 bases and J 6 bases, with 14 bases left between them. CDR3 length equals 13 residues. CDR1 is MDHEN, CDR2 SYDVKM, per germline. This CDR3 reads CASRATGSAEAFF. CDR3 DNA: TGTGCCAGCAGAGCAACAGGGTCGGCTGAAGCTTTCTTT.

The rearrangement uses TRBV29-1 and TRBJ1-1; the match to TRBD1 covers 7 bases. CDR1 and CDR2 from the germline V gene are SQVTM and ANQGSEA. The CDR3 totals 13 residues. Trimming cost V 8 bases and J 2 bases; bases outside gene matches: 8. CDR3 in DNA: TGCAGCAGCCGGGGACAGTCCAACACTGAAGCTTTCTTT. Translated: CSSRGQSNTEAFF.

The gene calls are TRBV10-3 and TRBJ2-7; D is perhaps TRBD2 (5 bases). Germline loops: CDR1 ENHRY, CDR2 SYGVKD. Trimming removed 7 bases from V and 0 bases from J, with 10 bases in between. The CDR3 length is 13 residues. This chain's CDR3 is CAINRGDSYEQYF. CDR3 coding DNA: TGTGCCATCAATCGGGGAGACTCCTACGAGCAGTACTTC.

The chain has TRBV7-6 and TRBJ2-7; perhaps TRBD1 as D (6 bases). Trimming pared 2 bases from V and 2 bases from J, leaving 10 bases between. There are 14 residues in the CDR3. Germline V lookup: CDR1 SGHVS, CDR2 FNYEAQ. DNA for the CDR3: TGTGCCAGCAGCTTACGCAGGGGTGCCTACGAGCAGTACTTC. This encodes CASSLRRGAYEQYF. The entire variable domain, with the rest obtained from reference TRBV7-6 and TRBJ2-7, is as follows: GAGVSQSPRYKVTKRGQDVALRCDPISGHVSLYWYRQALGQGPEFLTYFNYEAQQDKSGLPNDRFSAERPEGSISTLTIQRTEQRDSAMYRCASSLRRGAYEQYFGPGTRLTVT.

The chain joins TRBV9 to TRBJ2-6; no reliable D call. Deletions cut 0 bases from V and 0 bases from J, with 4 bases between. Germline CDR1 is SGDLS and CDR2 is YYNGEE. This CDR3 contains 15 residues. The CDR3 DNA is TGTGCCAGCAGCGTAGGCCCCTCTGGGGCCAACGTCCTGACTTTC. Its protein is CASSVGPSGANVLTF.